A single sample is the source of the 15 T cell receptor beta chains below, sequenced in a study of cytomegalovirus exposure and HLA in healthy donors (dated 2017 in TCRdb). Libraries were constructed by the immunoSEQ multiplex PCR assay. TCRdb provides this immuneACCESS table in a form limited to in-frame rearrangements. Some clones are lacking; in checked studies, under half of them reflect an unresolved V gene, and why the rest are absent is not known. This sample comprises around 130,000 clones, about 90% of them detected only once. In total, the top ten clones hold around 3.3% of the sample. The material sequenced was PBMCs. The receptor source for this set is a young man in good health and CMV-seronegative.

This chain connects TRBV6-6 to TRBJ1-1; D not certain. V lost 8 bases, J lost 1 base, and 11 bases lay in between. The CDR3 length is 13 residues. CDR1 is MNHNY, CDR2 SVGAGI, per germline (reference sequence). For the CDR3, the DNA is TGTGCCAGCGGCTCACAGACGAACACTGAAGCTTTCTTT. This translates into CASGSQTNTEAFF.

About this clone itself: A read error may produce the germline difference seen at one junction end. The genes are TRBV7-7 and TRBJ1-1; possible D gene TRBD1, 5 bases. The CDR3 consists of 13 residues. Germline assignment: CDR1 SSHAT and CDR2 FNYEAQ (reference sequence). CDR3 amino acids: CASSMGLNTEAFF. DNA of the CDR3: TGTGCTAGCAGTATGGGGCTGAACACTGAAGCTTTCTTT.

This clone showed up just once. This rearrangement joins TRBV27 to TRBJ2-3; tentative D call: TRBD2 (6 bases). Germline V gene data show CDR1 as MNHEY and CDR2 as SMNVEV (reference sequence). The V end lost 8 bases, the J end lost 8 bases, and 14 bases lay between the germline ends. CDR3 size: 12 residues. The CDR3 here is CASSQLGGTQYF. In nucleotides, the CDR3 is TGTGCCAGCTCCCAGCTGGGGGGTACGCAGTATTTT.

CDR3 DNA: TGTGCCAGCAGTGAGATGGGACAGGGAGTGAACACTGAAGCTTTCTTT. It specifies CASSEMGQGVNTEAFF. V is TRBV2 and J is TRBJ1-1; 9 nucleotides line up with TRBD1. V lost 3 bases, J lost 0 bases, and 5 bases stayed unmatched. This CDR3 spans 16 amino acids. Germline loops: CDR1 SNHLY, CDR2 FYNNEI.

The chain combines TRBV11-3 with TRBJ2-2; TRBD1 aligns across 11 bases. Germline-derived CDR1 and CDR2 are SGHNT and YENEEA. CDR3 length: 15 amino acids. J gave up 6 bases and V 4 bases, and 4 bases lay outside the gene matches. The CDR3 spells CASSSPGQGAGELFF. For the CDR3, the DNA is TGTGCCAGCAGCTCACCGGGACAGGGGGCCGGGGAGCTGTTTTTT.

Only one count was recorded for this clone. The chain uses TRBV4-3 and TRBJ2-7; 7 positions match TRBD1. V gave up 1 base and J gave up 4 bases; unmatched junction bases: 7. The CDR3 runs to 15 residues. The V gene's germline CDR1 is LGHNA and CDR2 YSLEER. The DNA for the CDR3 is TGCGCCAGCAGCCAAGGGACAGGCTTTTTGTACGAGCAGTACTTC. Translating it yields CASSQGTGFLYEQYF.

The chain links TRBV11-3 to TRBJ2-1, with unresolved D. The V end was cut by 1 base, the J end by 15 bases, with 7 bases between. The CDR3 is made up of 10 amino acids. CDR1 and CDR2 from the germline V gene are SGHNT and YENEEA. The CDR3 sequence is CASSLGSRFF. DNA of the CDR3: TGTGCCAGCAGCTTAGGATCGCGGTTCTTC.

The chain joins TRBV5-1 to TRBJ2-3; TRBD2 agrees at 13 bases. V lost 0 bases, J lost 2 bases, and 3 bases stayed unmatched. The CDR3 has 17 residues. Germline assignment: CDR1 SGHRS and CDR2 YFSETQ. This CDR3 reads CASSLAGLAGATDTQYF. The CDR3 coding sequence is TGCGCCAGCAGCTTGGCCGGACTAGCGGGGGCCACAGATACGCAGTATTTT.

J is TRBJ1-2 and V is TRBV6-6; possible D gene TRBD1, 5 bases. From germline, CDR1 is MNHNY and CDR2 SVGAGI (reference sequence). The CDR3 is 16 amino acids. The V gene lost 5 bases and the J gene lost 3 bases, with 19 bases spanning the gap. The CDR3 DNA reads as TGTGCCAGCAGTCACCGTTGGGGGGGAATGGACTATGGCTACACCTTC. Its translation: CASSHRWGGMDYGYTF.

As DNA, the CDR3 is TGTGCCAGTAGTCGCCAGGGAAGAGGCACCGGGGAGCTGTTTTTT. Its translation: CASSRQGRGTGELFF. This rearrangement joins TRBV19 to TRBJ2-2; tentative D call: TRBD1 (5 bases). This CDR3 comprises 15 residues. Trimming cost V 5 bases and J 4 bases, with 14 bases left between them. CDR1 and CDR2 from the germline V gene are LNHDA and SQIVND (reference sequence).

The chain employs TRBV11-3 and TRBJ2-1, with D unclear. The V gene's germline CDR1 is SGHNT and CDR2 YENEEA. The CDR3 extends over 13 amino acids. V lost 1 base, J lost 8 bases, and 9 bases lay in between. In DNA form, the CDR3 reads TGTGCCAGCAGCTTAGTTTCTCAGGATGAGCAGTTCTTC. Amino acids: CASSLVSQDEQFF.

The chain employs TRBV6-6 and TRBJ1-5; 7 bases are a match to TRBD1. With V trimmed by 2 bases and J by 3 bases, 4 bases remained unmatched. CDR1 MNHNY and CDR2 SVGAGI come from the germline V gene (reference sequence). The CDR3 extends over 15 amino acids. CDR3 DNA: TGTGCCAGCAGTTACCAGGGGGGAAACAATCAGCCCCAGCATTTT. Its translation: CASSYQGGNNQPQHF.

The table lists this clone with a few counts. The V call is TRBV7-2, the J call TRBJ2-7; 10 bases match TRBD1. Trimming at V came to 5 bases and at J to 2 bases, leaving 3 bases not matched to a gene. Germline-derived CDR1 and CDR2 are SGHTA and FQGNSA. This CDR3 contains 14 residues. The CDR3 region has the DNA TGTGCCAGCAGCCCAGGACAGGGGGCCTACGAGCAGTACTTC. It encodes CASSPGQGAYEQYF.

The chain uses TRBV9 and TRBJ2-1; D is possibly TRBD2 (6 bases). Germline CDR1 is SGDLS and CDR2 is YYNGEE. The CDR3 has 15 amino acids. The ends were cut back, 4 bases at V and 10 bases at J, with 21 bases in the middle. The CDR3 DNA sequence: TGTGCCAGCAGCAGTAGCGGCTCGGGGGTCAACGAGCAGTTCTTC. This codes for CASSSSGSGVNEQFF.

This clone was detected once. The chain recombines TRBV5-3 with TRBJ2-5, with a possible D match to TRBD2 (5 bases). TRBV5-3 qualifies as an ORF whose function is uncertain. V was trimmed by 1 base and J by 3 bases, leaving 13 bases between them. The CDR3 consists of 15 residues. The CDR3 DNA follows: TGTGCCAGAAGCTTGTCCCCGGGAATCGAAGAGACCCAGTACTTC. As protein: CARSLSPGIEETQYF.